Shown below are 8 T cell receptor beta chains from a single sample sequenced in a study of graft-versus-host responses after intestinal transplantation. Their recognized antigens are unknown. Profiled with immunoSEQ multiplex PCR; TCRdb holds only in-frame clones, not every one. The data show 62,000 or so clones, over 90% seen once. Material: unstimulated CD8+ T cells sorted from spleen or lymph node cells, obtained before transplant. The receptors derive from a human donor who was the organ donor for an intestinal transplant.

This clone has only one observation. The genes are TRBV11-2 and TRBJ2-1; the D is unclear. The V gene's germline CDR1 is SGHAT and CDR2 FQNNGV. Deletions cut 4 bases from V and 3 bases from J, with 10 bases between. This CDR3 has 14 amino acids. The CDR3 DNA is TGTGCCAGCAGCTCATTCTCCGGCTACAATGAGCAGTTCTTC. This gives the protein CASSSFSGYNEQFF.

CDR3 nucleotides: TGTGCCAGCATGGACAGTTTCTCCTACGAGCAGTACTTC. Its protein is CASMDSFSYEQYF. V is TRBV28 and J is TRBJ2-7, with a weak D call TRBD1 (6 bases). Germline CDR1 is MDHEN and CDR2 is SYDVKM. Trimming left V 7 bases short and J 0 bases short, with 10 bases between. The CDR3 runs to 13 residues.

The CDR3 DNA reads as TGTGCCAGCAGCCCTTACGTAGGACTAGCATTCTACGAGCAGTACTTC. It specifies CASSPYVGLAFYEQYF. The chain links TRBV7-8 to TRBJ2-7; 8 bases are shared with TRBD2. Germline V gene lookup returns CDR1 SGHVS and CDR2 FQNEAQ. With V trimmed by 5 bases and J by 3 bases, 12 bases remained unmatched. This CDR3 comprises 16 residues.

This clone was recorded a few times. The CDR3 sequence: CASRKEQVYTEAFF. DNA of the CDR3: TGTGCCAGCAGGAAAGAACAGGTCTACACTGAAGCTTTCTTT. V gene TRBV27 combines with J gene TRBJ1-1; the D gene is possibly TRBD1 (5 bases). Trimming shortened V by 6 bases and J by 3 bases, and 14 bases separated the two germline ends. Germline values: CDR1 MNHEY, CDR2 SMNVEV (reference sequence). The CDR3 has 14 amino acids.

The chain joins TRBV11-2 to TRBJ1-1; D perhaps matches TRBD1 (5 bases). CDR1 SGHAT and CDR2 FQNNGV come from the germline V gene. The CDR3 is 13 amino acids. The germline V and J ends were trimmed by 3 bases and 6 bases, with 11 bases remaining between them. CDR3 sequence reads: CASSFLGGAEAFF. The CDR3 bases are TGTGCCAGCAGCTTCCTCGGGGGGGCTGAAGCTTTCTTT. The variable domain in full, completed from reference TRBV11-2 and TRBJ1-1, reads EAGVAQSPRYKIIEKRQSVAFWCNPISGHATLYWYQQILGQGPKLLIQFQNNGVVDDSQLPKDRFSAERLKGVDSTLKIQPAKLEDSAVYLCASSFLGGAEAFFGQGTRLTVV.

The CDR3 spells CASSLYPATSEAFF. In DNA, the CDR3 is TGTGCCAGCAGTTTATACCCCGCGACATCTGAAGCTTTCTTT. V gene TRBV27 combines with J gene TRBJ1-1; D unclear. Germline V gene sequence: CDR1 MNHEY, CDR2 SMNVEV (reference sequence). Trimming shortened V by 1 base and J by 6 bases, and 12 bases separated the two germline ends. The CDR3 has 14 amino acids.

The chain employs TRBV2 and TRBJ1-2; no definite D call. V was shortened by 6 bases and J by 3 bases, with 14 bases between the two germline ends. This CDR3 spans 14 amino acids. Germline V gene sequence: CDR1 SNHLY, CDR2 FYNNEI. CDR3 region: CASRGVGWHYGYTF. CDR3 in DNA: TGTGCCAGCAGGGGAGTTGGGTGGCACTATGGCTACACCTTC.

This clone was detected a few times. This chain links TRBV7-9 with TRBJ1-1; D is unresolved. The germline V gene has CDR1 SEHNR and CDR2 FQNEAQ (reference sequence). Trimming took 3 bases from V and 1 from J, leaving 6 bases between them. The CDR3 has 13 residues. Here the CDR3 DNA reads TGTGCCAGCAGCTTTCCAGGGAACACTGAAGCTTTCTTT. As protein: CASSFPGNTEAFF.